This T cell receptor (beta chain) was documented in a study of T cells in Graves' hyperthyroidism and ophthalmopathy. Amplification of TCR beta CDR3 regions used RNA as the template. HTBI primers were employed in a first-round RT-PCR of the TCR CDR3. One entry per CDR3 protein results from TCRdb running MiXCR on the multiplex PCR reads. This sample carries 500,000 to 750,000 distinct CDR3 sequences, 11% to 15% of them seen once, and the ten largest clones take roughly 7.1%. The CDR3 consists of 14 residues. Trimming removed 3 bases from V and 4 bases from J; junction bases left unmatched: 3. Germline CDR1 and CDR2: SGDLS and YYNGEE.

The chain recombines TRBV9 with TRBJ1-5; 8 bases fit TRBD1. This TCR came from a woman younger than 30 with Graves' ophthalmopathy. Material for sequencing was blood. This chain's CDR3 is CASSAGTGNQPQHF. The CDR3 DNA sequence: TGTGCCAGCAGCGCCGGGACAGGAAATCAGCCCCAGCATTTT.